This T cell receptor beta chain was recorded in a study of a mutant IDH1 vaccine in newly diagnosed glioma. Turning to the study itself: Once 4-6 weeks had passed after radiotherapy alone, vaccination started, or it started with temozolomide cycles. Therapy received beforehand was radiotherapy, temozolomide, or both, with most patients given both. Study results and limitations: Seemingly, pseudoprogression had no relation to changes in the top peripheral T cell clonotypes.

Clones were read by immunoSEQ multiplex PCR, and TCRdb kept only the in-frame ones, dropping some. Of 100,000 to 120,000 clones listed, almost 90% are singletons. CDR1 and CDR2 from the germline V gene are SGHDT and YYEEEE. The CDR3 extends over 14 amino acids. V lost 0 bases and J 6 bases, leaving 10 bases between the germline ends. A remark on this clone: Its antigen is not identified.

Regarding time point: week 11, during vaccination. All doses held 300 ug of mutant IDH1 20-mer peptide, with topical imiquimod. This specimen consisted of PBMCs, obtained from a glioma patient whose treatment included an IDH1 peptide vaccine. The rearrangement uses TRBV5-6 and TRBJ1-5; D is ambiguous. This TCR was sampled from a woman between 50 and 59 years old with glioma. For the CDR3, the DNA is TGTGCCAGCAGCTTGGACGGGCCGGGTCAGCCCCAGCATTTT. Amino acid sequence: CASSLDGPGQPQHF.